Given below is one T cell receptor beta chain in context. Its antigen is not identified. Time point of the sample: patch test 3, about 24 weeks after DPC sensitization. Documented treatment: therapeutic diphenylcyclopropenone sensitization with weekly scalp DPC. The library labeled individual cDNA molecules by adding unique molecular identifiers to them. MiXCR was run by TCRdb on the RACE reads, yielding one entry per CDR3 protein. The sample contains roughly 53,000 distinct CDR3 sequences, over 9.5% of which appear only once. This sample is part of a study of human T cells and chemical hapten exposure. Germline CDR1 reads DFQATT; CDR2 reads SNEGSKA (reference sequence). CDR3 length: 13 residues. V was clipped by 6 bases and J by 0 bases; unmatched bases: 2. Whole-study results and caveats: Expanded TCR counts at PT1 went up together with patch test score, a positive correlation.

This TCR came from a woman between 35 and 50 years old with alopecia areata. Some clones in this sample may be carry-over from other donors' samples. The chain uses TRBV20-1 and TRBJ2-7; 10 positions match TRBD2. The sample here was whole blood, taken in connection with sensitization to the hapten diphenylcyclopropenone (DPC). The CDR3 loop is CSAWTSGSYEQYF. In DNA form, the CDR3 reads TGCAGTGCATGGACTAGCGGCTCCTACGAGCAGTACTTC.